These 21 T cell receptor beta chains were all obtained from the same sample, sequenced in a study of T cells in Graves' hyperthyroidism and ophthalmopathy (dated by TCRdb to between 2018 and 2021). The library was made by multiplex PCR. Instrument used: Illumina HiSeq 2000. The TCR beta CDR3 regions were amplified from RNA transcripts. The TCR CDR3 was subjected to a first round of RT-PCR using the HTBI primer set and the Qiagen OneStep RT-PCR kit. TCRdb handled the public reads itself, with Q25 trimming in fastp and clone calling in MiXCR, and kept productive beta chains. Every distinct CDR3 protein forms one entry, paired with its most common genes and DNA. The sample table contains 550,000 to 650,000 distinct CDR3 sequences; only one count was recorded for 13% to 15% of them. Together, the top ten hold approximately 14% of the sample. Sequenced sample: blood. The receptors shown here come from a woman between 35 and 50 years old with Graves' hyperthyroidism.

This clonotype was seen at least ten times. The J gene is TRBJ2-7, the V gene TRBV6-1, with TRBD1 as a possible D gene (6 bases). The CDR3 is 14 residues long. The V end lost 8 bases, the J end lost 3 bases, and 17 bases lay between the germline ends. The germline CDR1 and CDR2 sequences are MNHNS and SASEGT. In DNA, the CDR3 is TGTGCCAGCGCTTGGACAGACGGGGACTACGAGCAGTACTTC. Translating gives CASAWTDGDYEQYF.

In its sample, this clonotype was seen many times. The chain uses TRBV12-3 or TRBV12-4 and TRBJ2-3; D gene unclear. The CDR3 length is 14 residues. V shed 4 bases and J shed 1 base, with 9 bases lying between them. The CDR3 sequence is CASSWMDGTDTQYF. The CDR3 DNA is TGTGCCAGCAGTTGGATGGACGGCACAGATACGCAGTATTTT.

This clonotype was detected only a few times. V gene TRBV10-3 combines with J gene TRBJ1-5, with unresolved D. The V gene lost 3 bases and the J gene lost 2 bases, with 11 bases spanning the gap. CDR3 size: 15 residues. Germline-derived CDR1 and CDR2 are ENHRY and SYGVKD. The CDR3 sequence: CAISDRAGGNQPQHF. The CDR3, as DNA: TGTGCCATCAGTGATAGGGCCGGGGGCAATCAGCCCCAGCATTTT.

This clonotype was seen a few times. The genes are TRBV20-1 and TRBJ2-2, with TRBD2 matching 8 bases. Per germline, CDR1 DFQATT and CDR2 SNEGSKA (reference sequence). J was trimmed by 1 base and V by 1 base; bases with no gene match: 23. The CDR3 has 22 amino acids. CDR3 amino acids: CSARARTGPAGAGVENTGELFF. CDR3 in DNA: TGCAGTGCTAGAGCCCGAACCGGACCAGCGGGAGCGGGGGTTGAGAACACCGGGGAGCTGTTTTTT.

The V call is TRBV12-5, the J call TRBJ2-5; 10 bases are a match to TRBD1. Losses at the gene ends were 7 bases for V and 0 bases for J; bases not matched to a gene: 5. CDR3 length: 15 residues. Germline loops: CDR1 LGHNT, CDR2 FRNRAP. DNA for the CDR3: TGTGCTAGTGCTCCGGGACAGGGGAACCAAGAGACCCAGTACTTC. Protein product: CASAPGQGNQETQYF. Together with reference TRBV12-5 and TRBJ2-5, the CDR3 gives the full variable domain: DARVTQTPRHKVTEMGQEVTMRCQPILGHNTVFWYRQTMMQGLELLAYFRNRAPLDDSGMPKDRFSAEMPDATLATLKIQPSEPRDSAVYFCASAPGQGNQETQYFGPGTRLLVL.

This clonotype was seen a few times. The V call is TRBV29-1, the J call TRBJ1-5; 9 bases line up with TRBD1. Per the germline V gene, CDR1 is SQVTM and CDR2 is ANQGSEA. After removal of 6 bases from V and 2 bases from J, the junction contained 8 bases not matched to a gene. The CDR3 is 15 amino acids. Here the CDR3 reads CSVDTGGSGNQPQHF. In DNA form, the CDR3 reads TGCAGCGTGGATACAGGGGGCAGCGGCAATCAGCCCCAGCATTTT.

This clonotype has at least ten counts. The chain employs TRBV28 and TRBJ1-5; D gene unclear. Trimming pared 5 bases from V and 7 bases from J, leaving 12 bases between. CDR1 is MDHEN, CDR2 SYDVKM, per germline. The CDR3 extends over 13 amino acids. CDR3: CASSGRVGQPQHF. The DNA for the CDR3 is TGTGCCAGCAGTGGAAGGGTCGGCCAGCCCCAGCATTTT.

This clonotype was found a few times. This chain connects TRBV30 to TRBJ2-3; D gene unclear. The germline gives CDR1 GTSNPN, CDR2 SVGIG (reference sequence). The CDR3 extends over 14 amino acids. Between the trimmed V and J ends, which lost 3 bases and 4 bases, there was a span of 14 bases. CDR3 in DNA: TGTGCCTGGAGGCCGGGTTCCGGCGCAGATACGCAGTATTTT. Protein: CAWRPGSGADTQYF. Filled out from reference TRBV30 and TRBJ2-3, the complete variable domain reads SQTIHQWPATLVQPVGSPLSLECTVEGTSNPNLYWYRQAAGRGLQLLFYSVGIGQISSEVPQNLSASRPQDRQFILSSKKLLLSDSGFYLCAWRPGSGADTQYFGPGTRLTVL.

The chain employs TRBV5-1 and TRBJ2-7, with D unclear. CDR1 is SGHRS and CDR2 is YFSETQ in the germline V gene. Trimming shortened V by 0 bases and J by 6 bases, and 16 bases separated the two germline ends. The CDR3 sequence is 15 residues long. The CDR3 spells CASSLDGPQASEQYF. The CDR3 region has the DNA TGCGCCAGCAGCTTGGACGGGCCGCAGGCCTCCGAGCAGTACTTC.

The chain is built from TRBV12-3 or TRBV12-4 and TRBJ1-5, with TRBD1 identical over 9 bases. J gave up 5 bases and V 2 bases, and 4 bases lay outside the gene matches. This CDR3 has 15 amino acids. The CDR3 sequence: CASSLRGTGYQPQHF. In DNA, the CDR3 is TGTGCCAGCAGTTTACGCGGGACAGGGTATCAGCCCCAGCATTTT.

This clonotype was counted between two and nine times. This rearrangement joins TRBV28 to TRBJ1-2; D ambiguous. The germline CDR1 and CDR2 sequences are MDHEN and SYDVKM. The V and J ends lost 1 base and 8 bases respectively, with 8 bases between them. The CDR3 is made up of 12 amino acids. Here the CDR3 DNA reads TGTGCCAGCAGTTTATCGGGAAAGGGCTACACCTTC. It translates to CASSLSGKGYTF.

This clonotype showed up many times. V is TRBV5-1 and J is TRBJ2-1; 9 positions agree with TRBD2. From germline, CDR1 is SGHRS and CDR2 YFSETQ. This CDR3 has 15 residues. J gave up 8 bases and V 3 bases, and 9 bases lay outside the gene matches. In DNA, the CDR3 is TGCGCCAGCAGCTCGGGACTAGCTTTGTCTGATGAGCAGTTCTTC. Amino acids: CASSSGLALSDEQFF.

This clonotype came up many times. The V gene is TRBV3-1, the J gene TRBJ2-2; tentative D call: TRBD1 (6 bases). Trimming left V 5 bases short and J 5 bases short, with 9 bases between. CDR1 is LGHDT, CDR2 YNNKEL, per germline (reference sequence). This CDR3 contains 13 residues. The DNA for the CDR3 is TGTGCCAGCAGCAATACAGGGACCGGGGAGCTGTTTTTT. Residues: CASSNTGTGELFF.

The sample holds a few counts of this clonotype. CDR3 DNA sequence: TGCGCCAGCAGCTTTTGGGGACTGGACTCTGGAAACACCATATATTTT. Its translation is CASSFWGLDSGNTIYF. The chain joins TRBV5-1 to TRBJ1-3, with D possibly being TRBD1 (5 bases). Trimming took 2 bases from V and 0 from J, leaving 12 bases between them. The CDR3 runs to 16 residues. The germline V gene encodes CDR1 SGHRS and CDR2 YFSETQ.

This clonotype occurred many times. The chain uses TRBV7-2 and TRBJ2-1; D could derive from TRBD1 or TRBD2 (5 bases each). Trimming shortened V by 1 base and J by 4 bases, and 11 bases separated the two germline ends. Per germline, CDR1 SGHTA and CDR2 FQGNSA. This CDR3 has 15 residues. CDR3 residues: CASSLEGEGYNEQFF. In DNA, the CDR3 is TGTGCCAGCAGCTTAGAGGGAGAGGGGTACAATGAGCAGTTCTTC.

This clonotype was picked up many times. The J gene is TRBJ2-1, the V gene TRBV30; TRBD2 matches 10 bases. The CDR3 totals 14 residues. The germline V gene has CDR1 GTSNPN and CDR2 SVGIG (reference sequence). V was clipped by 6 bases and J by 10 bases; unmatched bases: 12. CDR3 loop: CACSLAGDLREQFF. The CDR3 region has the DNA TGTGCCTGTTCTCTAGCGGGAGATCTGCGGGAGCAGTTCTTC. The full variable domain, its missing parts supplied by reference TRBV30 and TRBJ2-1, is SQTIHQWPATLVQPVGSPLSLECTVEGTSNPNLYWYRQAAGRGLQLLFYSVGIGQISSEVPQNLSASRPQDRQFILSSKKLLLSDSGFYLCACSLAGDLREQFFGPGTRLTVL.

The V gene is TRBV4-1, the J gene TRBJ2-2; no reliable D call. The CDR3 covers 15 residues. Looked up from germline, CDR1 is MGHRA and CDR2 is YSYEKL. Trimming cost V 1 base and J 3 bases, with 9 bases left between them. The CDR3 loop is CASSQGPADTGELFF. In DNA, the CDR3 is TGCGCCAGCAGCCAAGGTCCGGCGGACACCGGGGAGCTGTTTTTT.

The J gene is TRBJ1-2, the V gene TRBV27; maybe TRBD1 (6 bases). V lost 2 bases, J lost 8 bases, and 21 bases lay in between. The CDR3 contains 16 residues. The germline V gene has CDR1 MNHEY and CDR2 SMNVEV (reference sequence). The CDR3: CASSLTGFGAPNGYTF. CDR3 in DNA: TGTGCCAGCAGTTTAACAGGGTTCGGCGCCCCGAACGGCTACACCTTC.

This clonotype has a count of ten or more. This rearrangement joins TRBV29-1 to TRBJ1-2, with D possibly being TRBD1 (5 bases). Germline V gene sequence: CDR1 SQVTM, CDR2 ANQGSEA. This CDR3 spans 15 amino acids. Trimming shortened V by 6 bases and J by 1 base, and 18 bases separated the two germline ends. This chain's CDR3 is CSVQRQRANNYGYTF. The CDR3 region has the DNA TGCAGCGTCCAACGACAGAGGGCAAATAACTATGGCTACACCTTC.

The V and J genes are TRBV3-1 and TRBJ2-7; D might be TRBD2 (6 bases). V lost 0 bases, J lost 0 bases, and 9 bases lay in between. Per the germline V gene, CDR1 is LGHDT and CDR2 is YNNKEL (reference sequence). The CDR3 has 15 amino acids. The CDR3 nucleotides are TGTGCCAGCAGCCAAGAGTACGGGGGCTCCTACGAGCAGTACTTC. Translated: CASSQEYGGSYEQYF.

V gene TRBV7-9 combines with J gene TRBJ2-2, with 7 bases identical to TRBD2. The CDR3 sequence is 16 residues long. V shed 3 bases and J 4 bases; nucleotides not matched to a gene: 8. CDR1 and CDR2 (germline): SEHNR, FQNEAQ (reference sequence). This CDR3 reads CASSLVAGAGTGELFF. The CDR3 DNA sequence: TGTGCCAGCAGCTTGGTGGCGGGAGCCGGCACCGGGGAGCTGTTTTTT. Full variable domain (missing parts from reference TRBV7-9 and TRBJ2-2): DTGVSQNPRHKITKRGQNVTFRCDPISEHNRLYWYRQTLGQGPEFLTYFQNEAQLEKSRLLSDRFSAERPKGSFSTLEIQRTEQGDSAMYLCASSLVAGAGTGELFFGEGSRLTVL.